These 2 T cell receptor beta chains were all obtained from the same sample, sequenced in a study of shared clonotypes between healthy human individuals (dated by TCRdb to 2019 to 2021). The method was the immunoSEQ multiplex PCR assay. Entries here come from immuneACCESS through TCRdb and include only in-frame sequences with V and J called. Some clones fail to appear in such tables; in the studies checked, an unresolved V gene covers under half of the shortfall, and the cause of the remainder is unknown. Here the sample has over 400,000 clones; more than 95% occur a single time. Approximately 0.067% of the sample lies in the top ten. The sequenced sample consisted of naive CD4+ T cells sorted from blood. Explained via the paper, the cell subset or site label denotes: CD45RA+ positively selected. These receptors all stem from a woman in her twenties or thirties in good health.

The rearrangement uses TRBV7-9 and TRBJ1-5; TRBD1 matches 8 bases. Germline V gives CDR1 SEHNR, CDR2 FQNEAQ (reference sequence). Trimming removed 4 bases from V and 2 bases from J; junction bases left unmatched: 7. The CDR3 loop spans 16 amino acids. CDR3 DNA: TGTGCCAGCAGCTCCGACAGGGGAAAGGGCAATCAGCCCCAGCATTTT. The encoded protein is CASSSDRGKGNQPQHF.

The chain couples TRBV6-6 to TRBJ1-1; possibly TRBD1 for D (5 bases). Germline CDR1 is MNHNY and CDR2 is SVGAGI (reference sequence). Trimming pared 5 bases from V and 1 base from J, leaving 11 bases between. The CDR3 is 14 residues long. CDR3 sequence: CASSPGGSNTEAFF. As DNA, the CDR3 is TGTGCCAGCAGTCCCGGGGGGTCGAACACTGAAGCTTTCTTT.